This T cell receptor beta chain was captured in a study of CD8+ T cells in alopecia areata. Extracted RNA was reverse transcribed, and the resulting cDNA served as sequencing template. Some clones are missing from TCRdb's copy, which holds only in-frame ones; the method was immunoSEQ multiplex PCR. Here the sample spans some 200,000 clones, under 75% being singletons. This CDR3 spans 14 amino acids. The germline V gene encodes CDR1 ENHRY and CDR2 SYGVKD. The V gene lost 6 bases and the J gene lost 2 bases, with 12 bases spanning the gap. Treatment in this sample: oral pan-JAK inhibitor, 5-10 mg twice daily.

The J gene is TRBJ2-3, the V gene TRBV10-3; tentative D call: TRBD1 (6 bases). Here the sequenced sample was CD4+ T cells sorted from blood, taken at week 4, from a patient treated with tofacitinib. The receptor was isolated from a human donor with alopecia areata. The CDR3, as DNA: TGTGCCATCAGCTACAGGGCTCCCACAGATACGCAGTATTTT. This translates into CAISYRAPTDTQYF.